The 6 T cell receptor beta chains presented below share a single source sample, sequenced in a study of T cells in Graves' hyperthyroidism and ophthalmopathy. The CDR3 regions of TCR beta were amplified from RNA transcripts. During a first-round RT-PCR of the TCR CDR3, the HTBI primer set was used. MiXCR, run by TCRdb on the multiplex PCR reads, gives a single entry per CDR3 protein. The top ten hold 49% of the sample, which has over 400,000 distinct CDR3 sequences, approximately 23% seen once. Sequencing was done on a sample of blood. The receptors derive from a woman between 65 and 79 years old with Graves' ophthalmopathy.

This clonotype was observed at least ten times. This chain joins TRBV12-3 or TRBV12-4 and TRBJ2-1; D gene ambiguous. The V end lost 7 bases, the J end lost 0 bases, and 13 bases lay between the germline ends. This CDR3 region has 15 residues. The CDR3 DNA is TGTGCCAGCACCAAGGTCGTGGGCTCCTACAATGAGCAGTTCTTC. Residues: CASTKVVGSYNEQFF.

This clonotype was found a few times. V and J are TRBV28 and TRBJ2-2, with D tentatively TRBD2 (7 bases). The CDR3 covers 14 residues. V was clipped by 5 bases and J by 7 bases, with 14 bases between them. CDR1 and CDR2 from the germline V gene are MDHEN and SYDVKM. The CDR3 spells CASSDGGRVGELFF. CDR3 nucleotides: TGTGCCAGCAGTGACGGGGGGCGTGTCGGGGAGCTGTTTTTT.

The gene calls are TRBV30 and TRBJ1-5, with TRBD1 matching 9 bases. The J segment lost 7 bases and the V segment lost 0 bases, leaving 10 bases of the junction unmatched. The germline CDR1 and CDR2 sequences are GTSNPN and SVGIG (reference sequence). The CDR3 covers 16 residues. CDR3 nucleotide sequence: TGTGCCTGGAGTGTACCCGGGACAGGGCTGGGCCAGCCCCAGCATTTT. Its protein is CAWSVPGTGLGQPQHF.

A few counts support this clonotype. The V gene is TRBV30, the J gene TRBJ1-2, with a tentative D call TRBD1 (5 bases). Germline assignment: CDR1 GTSNPN and CDR2 SVGIG (reference sequence). CDR3 length equals 12 residues. Trimming took 5 bases from V and 0 from J, leaving 7 bases between them. The CDR3 DNA is TGTGCCTGGGACAGAACTAACTATGGCTACACCTTC. It is translated as CAWDRTNYGYTF. The whole variable domain, filled in from reference TRBV30 and TRBJ1-2, reads SQTIHQWPATLVQPVGSPLSLECTVEGTSNPNLYWYRQAAGRGLQLLFYSVGIGQISSEVPQNLSASRPQDRQFILSSKKLLLSDSGFYLCAWDRTNYGYTFGSGTRLTVV.

This clonotype has more than one count but fewer than ten. This sequence joins TRBV7-2 and TRBJ2-3; 10 bases are shared with TRBD2. V trimming: 10 bases; J trimming: 4 bases; junction bases outside the gene matches: 8. CDR1 and CDR2 (germline): SGHTA, FQGNSA. This CDR3 has 14 residues. CDR3 residues: CATGASGSADTQYF. CDR3 nucleotide sequence: TGTGCCACCGGGGCTAGCGGGAGTGCAGATACGCAGTATTTT.

This chain connects TRBV28 to TRBJ2-6; 12 positions match TRBD2. V gave up 8 bases and J gave up 2 bases; unmatched junction bases: 4. Per the germline V gene, CDR1 is MDHEN and CDR2 is SYDVKM. The CDR3 consists of 16 residues. CDR3 sequence (DNA): TGTGCCAGCCGGACTAGCGGGAACCCTGGGGCCAACGTCCTGACTTTC. This codes for CASRTSGNPGANVLTF.